The source of this T cell receptor (beta chain) is a study of PD-1 blockade in mismatch repair-deficient tumors listed by TCRdb under 2017. In the study overall: Between late 2013 and 2016, 86 consecutive patients with eleven to twelve mismatch repair-deficient cancer types, all previously treated and progressing, were enrolled in the trial. Tumor-associated T cell clones in the peripheral blood of patients responding to PD-1 blockade were tracked using deep sequencing of TCR CDR3 regions. The paper as a whole reports these results and caveats: Tumor-resident clones, often undetectable in blood before treatment, expanded rapidly after pembrolizumab and then contracted, generally before radiologic responses.

A note on this clone: What this receptor recognizes is not known. No base quality information exists; no much larger clone differs at one position.

For every enrolled patient, mismatch repair deficiency was confirmed by either polymerase chain reaction or immunohistochemistry. TCR sequencing was carried out for three patients who responded to pembrolizumab therapy. Pembrolizumab PD-1 blockade was prospectively tested in advanced mismatch repair-deficient cancers, regardless of tissue of origin, in the phase II trial. Peripheral blood T cell samples were serially collected before and at multiple times after PD-1 blockade was started. Blood sampling times were expressed in weeks after the first pembrolizumab dose. The library was made by the immunoSEQ multiplex PCR assay. In its TCRdb copy, this immuneACCESS table keeps in-frame sequences only and misses some clones. Where compared with another copy, unresolved V genes explain less than half of these, and the others have no known cause. The sample table records roughly 50,000 clones; 81% of these occur just once. Approximately 8.4% of the sample is taken by the ten largest.

From cysteine to phenylalanine, the CDR3 is 15 amino acids long. The read is trimmed to its CDR3 DNA, 45 bases read in frame from base 1. V was cut back by 4 bases and J by 4 bases, leaving a gap of 15 bases between them. The germline V gene provides CDR1 SGHTS and CDR2 YDEGEE. The receptor was derived from an adult with mismatch repair-deficient cancer. The receptor chain draws on TRBV5-8 and TRBJ1-5; the best D guess is TRBD1, with 5 bases matching. The sequencing here drew on peripheral blood, taken less than 21 weeks after starting pembrolizumab. The CDR3 reads CASSQGRDPNQPQHF. The sequence in DNA is TGTGCCAGCAGCCAAGGCAGGGACCCAAATCAGCCCCAGCATTTT.